This entry features one TCR beta chain sequence. Its antigen is as yet unknown. This sample is drawn from a study of shared clonotypes between healthy human individuals. Study observations and caveats: There were few donors, and this limited the genetic and exposure-history diversity represented. Sorted-subset sequencing was shown by rarefaction to be incomplete despite large depth.

This CDR3 is built from 15 residues. Trimming removed 5 bases from V and 4 bases from J; junction bases left unmatched: 6. Per the germline V gene, CDR1 is MDHEN and CDR2 is SYDVKM. Subsets obtained from CD4+ cells comprised CD45RA+ naive and CD45RA-negative memory cells. The repertoire was sequenced with immunoSEQ multiplex PCR; TCRdb's copy has only in-frame clones and lacks some. This table has more than 2,000,000 clones, approximately 95% appearing once. The specimen sequenced was naive CD4+ T cells from PBMCs. As for subset: CD45RA+ positively selected. The sequence was obtained from a man aged 18 to 30 in good health. Some clones in this sample may be carry-over from other donors' samples. V usage is TRBV28 and J usage is TRBJ1-5, with 9 positions matching TRBD1. CDR3 DNA: TGTGCCAGCAGTCCCAACAGGGGGCCGAATCAGCCCCAGCATTTT. Protein: CASSPNRGPNQPQHF.